The rows below give T cell receptor beta chains drawn from one sample of a study of T-cell reconstitution after alpha-beta-depleted transplantation in children. TCRdb re-called the PCR reads through MiXCR, storing one row per CDR3 protein. This sample has 45,000 or so distinct CDR3 sequences; under 60% occur once, and the top ten carry 35% to 40%. Sample: peripheral blood, taken before TCRalphabeta/CD19-depleted stem cell transplant. Receptors were obtained from a boy in the first two years of life with SCID, due to receive a stem cell transplant. Both conserved end residues are part of each CDR3. D genes are given only for firm matches. Size is omitted from some rows. Given values are once, few, many or a class for expanded clones.

>TRBV5-1|TRBJ2-1|NA|NA
TGCGCCAGCAGCTTGTGGGACAATGAGCAGTTCTTC
CASSLWDNEQFF
>TRBV12-3/TRBV12-4|TRBJ1-5|many|NA
TGTGCCAGCAGTCGTCCGGGGAATGGTCAGCCCCAGCATTTT
CASSRPGNGQPQHF
>TRBV6-5|TRBJ2-6|NA|NA
TGTGCCAGCAGTTACTCGAGGGGGTCTGGGGCCAACGTCCTGACTTTC
CASSYSRGSGANVLTF
>TRBV6-1|TRBJ2-5|NA|NA
TGTGCCAGCAGTGAGGGTTACAGGGCAACCCCCCAAGAGACCCAGTACTTC
CASSEGYRATPQETQYF
>TRBV7-6|TRBJ2-1|few|NA
TGTGCCAGCAGCTTAGTCGAGGGGGGGGGTGAGCAGTTCTTC
CASSLVEGGGEQFF
>TRBV18|TRBJ2-1|NA|NA
TGTGCCAGCTCACTTGCCTGGAGCTCCTACAATGAGCAGTTCTTC
CASSLAWSSYNEQFF
>TRBV20-1|TRBJ1-1|NA|NA
TGCAGTGCTGAGAGGGCTGAAGCTTTCTTT
CSAERAEAFF
>TRBV10-3|TRBJ2-1|many|TRBD2
TGTGCCATCAGGGGACTAGAGAATGAGCAGTTCTTC
CAIRGLENEQFF
>TRBV29-1|TRBJ2-7|few|NA
TGCAGCGTTGCCCGGACAACCAACCACGAGCAGTACTTC
CSVARTTNHEQYF
>TRBV5-6|TRBJ1-1|NA|NA
TGTGCCAGCAGCTTAGGAGGGGTTAACACTGAAGCTTTCTTT
CASSLGGVNTEAFF
>TRBV5-6|TRBJ2-7|NA|NA
TGTGCCAGCAGCTTGGGACAAGTCTCCTACGAGCAGTACTTC
CASSLGQVSYEQYF
>TRBV20-1|TRBJ2-3|NA|TRBD2
TGCAGTGTATTCCTAGCGGCGACCACAGATACGCAGTATTTT
CSVFLAATTDTQYF
>TRBV10-3|TRBJ2-2|NA|NA
TGTGCCATCAAACAGACGAACACCGGGGAGCTGTTTTTT
CAIKQTNTGELFF
>TRBV7-2|TRBJ2-3|NA|NA
TGTGCCAGCAGCCGGGACGGCAACCCCGGCAGCACAGATACGCAGTATTTT
CASSRDGNPGSTDTQYF
>TRBV7-9|TRBJ2-1|NA|TRBD2
TGTGCCTCTCAGGGGAGCGGGGGGGAAGATGAGCAGTTCTTC
CASQGSGGEDEQFF
>TRBV5-1|TRBJ1-6|few|NA
TGCGCCAGCAGCCCCTTGCAGGGCTGGAATTCACCCCTCCACTTT
CASSPLQGWNSPLHF
>TRBV7-2|TRBJ2-3|NA|NA
TGTGCCAGCAGCTTAGGGGTAAACACAGATACGCAGTATTTT
CASSLGVNTDTQYF
>TRBV20-1|TRBJ2-5|NA|NA
TGCAGTGCTAGAGTACTGAGTGGGGAGACCCAGTACTTC
CSARVLSGETQYF
>TRBV20-1|TRBJ2-7|NA|NA
TGCAGTGCCCAGGGTTTAGCATACGAGCAGTACTTC
CSAQGLAYEQYF
>TRBV20-1|TRBJ1-2|NA|NA
TGCAGTGCTAGCGCGGACGTATATAGTGGCTACACCTTC
CSASADVYSGYTF
>TRBV5-1|TRBJ1-2|few|NA
TGCGCTACCAGCACCGGGGGCTCGGACTATGGCTACACCTTC
CATSTGGSDYGYTF
>TRBV12-3/TRBV12-4|TRBJ1-6|NA|NA
TGTGCCAGCAGGCCTCGGGCCGATAATTCACCCCTCCACTTT
CASRPRADNSPLHF
>TRBV3-1|TRBJ1-2|NA|NA
TGTGCCAGCCTGGGTCCGACTCACTATGGCTACACCTTC
CASLGPTHYGYTF
>TRBV5-1|TRBJ2-2|NA|TRBD1
TGCGCCAGCAGCTTGGGGACAGGGGCCACCGGGGAGCTGTTTTTT
CASSLGTGATGELFF
>TRBV11-1|TRBJ1-1|NA|TRBD1
TGTGCCAGCAGCCTCCACCTTACCGGGACAGGGAACACTGAAGCTTTCTTT
CASSLHLTGTGNTEAFF
>TRBV4-2|TRBJ2-7|NA|TRBD1
TGTGCCAGCAGCCAAGAGGGGACAGGGGCCTACGAGCAGTACTTC
CASSQEGTGAYEQYF
>TRBV5-1|TRBJ2-7|few|TRBD1
TGCGCCAGCAGGGGACAGAAATACTACGAGCAGTACTTC
CASRGQKYYEQYF
>TRBV4-2|TRBJ2-4|few|NA
TGTGCCAGCAGCCAAGATTGGTCGGGGGGCATAGCCAAAAACATTCAGTACTTC
CASSQDWSGGIAKNIQYF
>TRBV7-3|TRBJ2-5|once|NA
TGTGCCAGCAGCTTAAGTGCGCAGGACCAAGAGACCCAGTACTTC
CASSLSAQDQETQYF
>TRBV20-1|TRBJ1-2|NA|TRBD1
TGCAGTGCTACGACGCGGACAGGGGAATATGGCTACACCTTC
CSATTRTGEYGYTF
>TRBV6-5|TRBJ2-3|NA|TRBD2
TGTGCCAGCAGTTACTCGACTAGCGGGGGGGCACATACGCAGTATTTT
CASSYSTSGGAHTQYF
>TRBV7-2|TRBJ1-6|NA|NA
TGTGCCAGCAGCTCCGACAGCCTGGGTTCACCCCTCCACTTT
CASSSDSLGSPLHF
>TRBV5-1|TRBJ2-1|many|NA
TGCGCCAGCAGCACCGACAGGGAGGCCTACAATGAGCAGTTCTTC
CASSTDREAYNEQFF
>TRBV6-4|TRBJ2-1|NA|NA
TGTGCCAGCAGTGCGGCGGCCAACAATGAGCAGTTCTTC
CASSAAANNEQFF
>TRBV15|TRBJ2-2|NA|NA
TGTGCCACCAGCAGAACCCCCGCCGGGCCTTTTGGCGGGGAGCTGTTTTTT
CATSRTPAGPFGGELFF
>TRBV4-3|TRBJ1-5|NA|TRBD1
TGCGCCAGCAGCCAAGTGAAGGGGGCGCAGCCCCAGCATTTT
CASSQVKGAQPQHF
>TRBV7-2|TRBJ2-3|NA|NA
TGTGCCAGCAGGACTAGCACAGATACGCAGTATTTT
CASRTSTDTQYF
>TRBV7-9|TRBJ2-7|NA|NA
TGTGCCAGCAGCCCGTGGGAGGGGGCCGCCTACGAGCAGTACTTC
CASSPWEGAAYEQYF
>TRBV20-1|TRBJ1-5|NA|NA
TGCAGTGCTAGTACGGTGACCAATCAGCCCCAGCATTTT
CSASTVTNQPQHF
>TRBV20-1|TRBJ2-3|NA|TRBD2
TGCAGTGCTAGGGGTCTAGCGGGGGGGGCGACGCCGAGCACAGATACGCAGTATTTT
CSARGLAGGATPSTDTQYF